This T cell receptor beta chain was profiled in a study of cytomegalovirus exposure and HLA in healthy donors. At the level of the study: In a later analysis, the 130 or so validation repertoires were reported to have used the same platform as the 600 to 700 first-cohort repertoires. Whole-study results and caveats: The finding came from a later analysis; first-cohort TCR clusters tended to co-occur in the 130 or so validation repertoires. Under in vitro conditions, a few CMV-associated chains were confirmed as specific for CMV antigens.

Measured with immunoSEQ multiplex PCR; TCRdb has only the in-frame clones, and not every one. Of 55,000 to 65,000 clones in the sample, 90% to 97% were seen once. Details on this clone: Its specificity is unknown.

CDR3 size: 14 residues. The germline gives CDR1 SGHVS, CDR2 FQNEAQ. The V and J ends lost 1 base and 4 bases respectively, with 10 bases between them. An approximately 130-subject validation cohort, separate from the roughly 670-subject first cohort, supplied the donors. The sequence was obtained from a man in his late teens or twenties in good health and CMV-seronegative. The chain uses TRBV7-8 and TRBJ2-5; D is perhaps TRBD2 (6 bases). Input material: PBMCs. The CDR3 loop reads CASSLVGGGETQYF. The CDR3 region has the DNA TGTGCCAGCAGCTTAGTCGGGGGTGGAGAGACCCAGTACTTC. The variable domain in full, completed from reference TRBV7-8 and TRBJ2-5, reads GAGVSQSPRYKVAKRGQDVALRCDPISGHVSLFWYQQALGQGPEFLTYFQNEAQLDKSGLPSDRFFAERPEGSVSTLKIQRTQQEDSAVYLCASSLVGGGETQYFGPGTRLLVL.